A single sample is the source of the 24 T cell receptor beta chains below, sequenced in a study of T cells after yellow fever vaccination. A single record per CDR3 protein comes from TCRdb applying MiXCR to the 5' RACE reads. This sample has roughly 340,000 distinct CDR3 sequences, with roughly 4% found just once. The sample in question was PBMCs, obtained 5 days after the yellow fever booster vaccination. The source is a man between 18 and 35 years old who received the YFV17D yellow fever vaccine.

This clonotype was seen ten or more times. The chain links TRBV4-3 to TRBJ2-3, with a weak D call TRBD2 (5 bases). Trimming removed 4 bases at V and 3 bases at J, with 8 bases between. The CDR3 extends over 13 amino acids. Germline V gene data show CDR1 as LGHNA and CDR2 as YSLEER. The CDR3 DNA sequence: TGCGCCAGCAGCCCTAGGGAGACAGATACGCAGTATTTT. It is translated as CASSPRETDTQYF.

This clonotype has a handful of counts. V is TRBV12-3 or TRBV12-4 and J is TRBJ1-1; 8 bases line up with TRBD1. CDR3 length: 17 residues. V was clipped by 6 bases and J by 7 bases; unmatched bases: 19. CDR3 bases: TGTGCCAGCAGCGCGGCAGGGGGCACGCAACCTTTAGGTGAAGCTTTCTTT. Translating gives CASSAAGGTQPLGEAFF.

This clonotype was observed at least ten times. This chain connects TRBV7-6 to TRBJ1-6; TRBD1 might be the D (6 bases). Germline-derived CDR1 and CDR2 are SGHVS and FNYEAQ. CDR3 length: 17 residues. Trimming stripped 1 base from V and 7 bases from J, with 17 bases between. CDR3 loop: CASSLEVGGRRNSPLHF. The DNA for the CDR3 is TGTGCCAGCAGCTTAGAGGTCGGGGGGCGCAGGAATTCACCCCTCCACTTT.

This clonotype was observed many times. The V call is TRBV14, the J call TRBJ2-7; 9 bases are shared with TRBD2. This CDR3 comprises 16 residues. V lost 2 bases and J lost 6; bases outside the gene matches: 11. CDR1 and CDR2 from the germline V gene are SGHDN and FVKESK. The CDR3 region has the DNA TGTGCCAGCAGCCAAATTAGCGGGGGCCCGACGGGCGAGCAGTACTTC. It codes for CASSQISGGPTGEQYF.

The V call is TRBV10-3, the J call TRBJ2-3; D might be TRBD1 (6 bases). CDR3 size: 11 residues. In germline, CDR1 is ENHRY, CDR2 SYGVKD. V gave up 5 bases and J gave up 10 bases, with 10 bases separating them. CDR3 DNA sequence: TGTGCCATCAGTCCTCAGGGGCCGCAGTATTTT. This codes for CAISPQGPQYF.

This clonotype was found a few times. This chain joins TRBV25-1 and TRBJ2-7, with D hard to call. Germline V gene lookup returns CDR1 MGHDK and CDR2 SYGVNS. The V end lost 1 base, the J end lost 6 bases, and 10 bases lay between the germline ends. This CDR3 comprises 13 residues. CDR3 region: CASSEFGDGEQYV. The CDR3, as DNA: TGTGCCAGCAGTGAATTTGGAGACGGCGAGCAGTACGTC.

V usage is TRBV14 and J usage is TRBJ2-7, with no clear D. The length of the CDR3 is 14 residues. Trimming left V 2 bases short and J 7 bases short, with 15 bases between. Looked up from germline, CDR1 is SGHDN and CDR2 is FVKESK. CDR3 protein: CASSQRLRHREQYF. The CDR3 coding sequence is TGTGCCAGCAGCCAAAGGCTCAGGCACCGGGAGCAGTACTTC.

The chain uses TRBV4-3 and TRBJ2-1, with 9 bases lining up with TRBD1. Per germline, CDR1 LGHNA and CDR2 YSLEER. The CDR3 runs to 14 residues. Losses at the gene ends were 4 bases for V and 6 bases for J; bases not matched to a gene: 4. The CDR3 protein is CASSRQDRGNEQFF. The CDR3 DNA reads TGCGCCAGCAGCCGACAGGACAGGGGCAATGAGCAGTTCTTC.

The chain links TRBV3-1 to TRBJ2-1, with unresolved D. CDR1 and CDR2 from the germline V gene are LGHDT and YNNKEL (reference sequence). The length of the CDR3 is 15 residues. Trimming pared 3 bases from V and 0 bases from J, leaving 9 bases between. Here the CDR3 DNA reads TGTGCCAGCAGCCACGACTGGAGCTCCTACAATGAGCAGTTCTTC. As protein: CASSHDWSSYNEQFF.

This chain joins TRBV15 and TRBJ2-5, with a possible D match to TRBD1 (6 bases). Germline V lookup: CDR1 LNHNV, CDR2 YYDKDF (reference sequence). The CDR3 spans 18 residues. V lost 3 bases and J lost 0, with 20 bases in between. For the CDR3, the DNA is TGTGCCACCAGCAGTACAGTTCACGACAGGTATCACCAAGAGACCCAGTACTTC. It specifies CATSSTVHDRYHQETQYF.

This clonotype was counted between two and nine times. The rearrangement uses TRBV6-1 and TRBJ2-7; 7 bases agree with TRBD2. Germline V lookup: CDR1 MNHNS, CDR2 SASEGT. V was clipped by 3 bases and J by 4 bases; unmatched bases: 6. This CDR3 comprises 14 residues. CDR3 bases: TGTGCCAGCAGTGAGGGGGGGGGAGAGTACGAGCAGTACGTC. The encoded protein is CASSEGGGEYEQYV.

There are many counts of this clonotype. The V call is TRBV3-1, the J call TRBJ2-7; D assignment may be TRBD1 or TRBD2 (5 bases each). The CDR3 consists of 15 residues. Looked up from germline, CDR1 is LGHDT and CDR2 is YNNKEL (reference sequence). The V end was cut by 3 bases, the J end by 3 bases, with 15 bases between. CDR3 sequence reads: CASSQGPGPSYEQYF. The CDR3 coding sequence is TGTGCCAGCAGCCAGGGACCGGGACCCAGCTACGAGCAGTACTTC.

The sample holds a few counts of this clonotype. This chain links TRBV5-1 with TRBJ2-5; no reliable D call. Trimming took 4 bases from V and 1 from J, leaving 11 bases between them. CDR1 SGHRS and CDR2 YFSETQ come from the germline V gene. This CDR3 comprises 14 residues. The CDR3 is CASSPYPVQETQYF. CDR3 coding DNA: TGCGCCAGCAGCCCTTACCCAGTCCAAGAGACCCAGTACTTC.

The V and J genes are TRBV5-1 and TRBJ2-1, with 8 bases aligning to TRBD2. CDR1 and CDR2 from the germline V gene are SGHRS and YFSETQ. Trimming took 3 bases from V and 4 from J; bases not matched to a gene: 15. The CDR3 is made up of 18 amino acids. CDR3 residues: CASSSLLSGGETYNEQFF. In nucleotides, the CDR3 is TGCGCCAGCAGCTCGCTCCTCTCGGGGGGGGAGACGTACAATGAGCAGTTCTTC. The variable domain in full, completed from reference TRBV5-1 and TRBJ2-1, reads KAGVTQTPRYLIKTRGQQVTLSCSPISGHRSVSWYQQTPGQGLQFLFEYFSETQRNKGNFPGRFSGRQFSNSRSEMNVSTLELGDSALYLCASSSLLSGGETYNEQFFGPGTRLTVL.

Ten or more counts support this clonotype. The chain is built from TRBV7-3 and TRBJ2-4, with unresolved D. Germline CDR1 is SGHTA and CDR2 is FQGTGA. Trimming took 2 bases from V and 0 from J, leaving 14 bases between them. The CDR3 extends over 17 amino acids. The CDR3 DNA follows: TGTGCCAGCAGCTTAGGAAGTCGGGCAGGAGCCAAAAACATTCAGTACTTC. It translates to CASSLGSRAGAKNIQYF.

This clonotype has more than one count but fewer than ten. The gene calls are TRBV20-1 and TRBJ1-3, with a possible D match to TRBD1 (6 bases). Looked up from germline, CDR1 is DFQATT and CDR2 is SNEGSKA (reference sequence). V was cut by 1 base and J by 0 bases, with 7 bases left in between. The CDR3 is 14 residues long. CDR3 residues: CSARVQGSGNTIYF. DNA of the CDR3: TGCAGTGCTAGAGTACAGGGCTCTGGAAACACCATATATTTT.

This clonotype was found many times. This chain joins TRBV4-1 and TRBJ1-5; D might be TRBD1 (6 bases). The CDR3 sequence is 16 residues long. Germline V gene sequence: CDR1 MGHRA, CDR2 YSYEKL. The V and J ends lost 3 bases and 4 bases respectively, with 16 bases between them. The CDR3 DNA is TGCGCCAGCAGCCAGGGAAAGCTGACAGGAAATCAGCCCCAGCATTTT. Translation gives CASSQGKLTGNQPQHF.

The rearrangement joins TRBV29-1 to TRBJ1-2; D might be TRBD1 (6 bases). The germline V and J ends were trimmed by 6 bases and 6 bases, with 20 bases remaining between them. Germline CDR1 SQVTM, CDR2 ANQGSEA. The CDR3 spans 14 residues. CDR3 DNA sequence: TGCAGCGTCCGAGGGGGGCAGCTGGGGGATGGCTACACCTTC. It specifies CSVRGGQLGDGYTF.

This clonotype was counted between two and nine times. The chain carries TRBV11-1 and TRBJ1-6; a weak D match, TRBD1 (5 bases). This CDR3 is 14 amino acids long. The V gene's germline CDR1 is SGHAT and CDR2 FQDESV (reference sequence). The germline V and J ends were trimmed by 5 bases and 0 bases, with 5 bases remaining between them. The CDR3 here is CASSDSSYNSPLHF. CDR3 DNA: TGTGCCAGCAGCGACAGCTCCTATAATTCACCCCTCCACTTT.

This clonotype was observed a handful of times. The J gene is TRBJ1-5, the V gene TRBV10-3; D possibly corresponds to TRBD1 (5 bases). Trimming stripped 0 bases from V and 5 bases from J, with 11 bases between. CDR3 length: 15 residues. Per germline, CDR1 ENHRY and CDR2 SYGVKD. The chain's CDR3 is CAISESGASDQPQHF. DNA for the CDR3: TGTGCCATCAGTGAGTCAGGGGCCTCGGATCAGCCCCAGCATTTT.

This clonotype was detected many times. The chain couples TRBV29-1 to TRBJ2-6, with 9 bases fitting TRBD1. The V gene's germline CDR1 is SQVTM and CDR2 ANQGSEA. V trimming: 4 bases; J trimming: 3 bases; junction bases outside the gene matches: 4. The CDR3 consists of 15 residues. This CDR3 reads CSVVTGGDGANVLTF. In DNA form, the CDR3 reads TGCAGCGTTGTGACAGGGGGAGATGGGGCCAACGTCCTGACTTTC.

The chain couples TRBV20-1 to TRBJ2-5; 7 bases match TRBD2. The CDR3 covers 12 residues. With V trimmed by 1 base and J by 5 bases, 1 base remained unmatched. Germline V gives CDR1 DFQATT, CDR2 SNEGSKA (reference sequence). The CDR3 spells CSARVSGETQYF. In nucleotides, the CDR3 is TGCAGTGCTAGAGTTAGCGGGGAGACCCAGTACTTC.

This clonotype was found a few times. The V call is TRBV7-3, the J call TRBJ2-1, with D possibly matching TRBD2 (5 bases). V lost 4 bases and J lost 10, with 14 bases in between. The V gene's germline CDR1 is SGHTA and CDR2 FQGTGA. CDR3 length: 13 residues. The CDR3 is CASSSRSGKEQFF. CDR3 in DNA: TGTGCCAGCAGCTCTCGTTCGGGGAAAGAGCAGTTCTTC.

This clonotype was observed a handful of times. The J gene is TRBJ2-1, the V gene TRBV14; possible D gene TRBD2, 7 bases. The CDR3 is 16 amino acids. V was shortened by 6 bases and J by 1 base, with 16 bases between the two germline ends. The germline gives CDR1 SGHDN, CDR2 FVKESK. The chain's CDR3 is CASSKGGDLSYNEQFF. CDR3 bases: TGTGCCAGCAGTAAGGGGGGGGATTTGTCCTACAATGAGCAGTTCTTC.